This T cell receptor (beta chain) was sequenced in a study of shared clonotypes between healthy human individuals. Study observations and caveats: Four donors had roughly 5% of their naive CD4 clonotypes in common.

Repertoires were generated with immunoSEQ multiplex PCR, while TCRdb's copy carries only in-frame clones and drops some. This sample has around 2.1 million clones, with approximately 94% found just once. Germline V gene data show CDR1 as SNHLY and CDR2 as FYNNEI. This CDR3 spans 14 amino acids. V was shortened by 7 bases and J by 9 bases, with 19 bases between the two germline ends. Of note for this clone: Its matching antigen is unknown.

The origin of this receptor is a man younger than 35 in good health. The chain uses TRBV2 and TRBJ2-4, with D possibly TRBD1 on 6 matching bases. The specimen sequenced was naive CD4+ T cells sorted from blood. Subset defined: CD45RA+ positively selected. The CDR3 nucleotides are TGTGCCAGCACCGGACAGAGAATGGGAGCCATTCAGTACTTC. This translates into CASTGQRMGAIQYF.